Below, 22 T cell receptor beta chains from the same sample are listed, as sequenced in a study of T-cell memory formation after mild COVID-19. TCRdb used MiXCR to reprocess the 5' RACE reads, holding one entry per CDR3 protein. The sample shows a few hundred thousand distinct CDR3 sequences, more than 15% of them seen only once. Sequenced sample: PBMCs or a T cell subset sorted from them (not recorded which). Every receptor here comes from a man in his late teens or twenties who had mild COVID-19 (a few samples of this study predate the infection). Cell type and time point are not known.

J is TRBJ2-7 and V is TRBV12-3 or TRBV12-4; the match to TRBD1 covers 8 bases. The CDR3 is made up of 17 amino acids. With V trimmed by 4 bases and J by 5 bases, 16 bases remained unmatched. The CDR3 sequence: CASSSQGQVTPPDEQYF. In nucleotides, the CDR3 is TGTGCCAGCAGTTCACAGGGACAGGTAACCCCACCCGACGAGCAGTACTTC.

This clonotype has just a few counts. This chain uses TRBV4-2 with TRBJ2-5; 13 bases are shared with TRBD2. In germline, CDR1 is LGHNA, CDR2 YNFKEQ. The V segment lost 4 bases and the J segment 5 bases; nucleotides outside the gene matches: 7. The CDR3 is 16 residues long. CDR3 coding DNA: TGTGCCAGCAGCCTCGGACTAGCGGGGGTCAGGGAGACCCAGTACTTC. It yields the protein CASSLGLAGVRETQYF.

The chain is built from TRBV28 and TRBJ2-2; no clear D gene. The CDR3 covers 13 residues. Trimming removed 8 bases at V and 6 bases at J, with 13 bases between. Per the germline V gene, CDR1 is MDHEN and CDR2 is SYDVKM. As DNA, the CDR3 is TGTGCCAGCGGCTCGCTAGGCCCCGGGGAGCTGTTTTTT. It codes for CASGSLGPGELFF.

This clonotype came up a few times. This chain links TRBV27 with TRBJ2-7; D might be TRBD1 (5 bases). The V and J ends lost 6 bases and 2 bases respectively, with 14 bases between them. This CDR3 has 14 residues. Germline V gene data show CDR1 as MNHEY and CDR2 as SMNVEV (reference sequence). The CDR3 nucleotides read TGTGCCAGCAGGCCGACACTGACAGCCTACGAGCAGTACTTC. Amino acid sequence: CASRPTLTAYEQYF.

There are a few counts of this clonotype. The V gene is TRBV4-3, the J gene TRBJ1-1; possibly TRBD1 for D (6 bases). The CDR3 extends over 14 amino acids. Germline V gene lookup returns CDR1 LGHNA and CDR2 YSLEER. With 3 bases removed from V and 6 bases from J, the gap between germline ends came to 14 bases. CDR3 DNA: TGCGCCAGCAGCCATGCCACAGGGTTTCCTGAAGCTTTCTTT. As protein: CASSHATGFPEAFF.

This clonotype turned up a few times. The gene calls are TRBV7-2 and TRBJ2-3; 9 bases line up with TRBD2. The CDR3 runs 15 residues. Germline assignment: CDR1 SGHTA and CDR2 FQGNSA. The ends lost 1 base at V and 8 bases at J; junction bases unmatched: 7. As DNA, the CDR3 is TGTGCCAGCAGCTTAGTGGGCGGGGGGGCCATTACGCAGTATTTT. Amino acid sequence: CASSLVGGGAITQYF.

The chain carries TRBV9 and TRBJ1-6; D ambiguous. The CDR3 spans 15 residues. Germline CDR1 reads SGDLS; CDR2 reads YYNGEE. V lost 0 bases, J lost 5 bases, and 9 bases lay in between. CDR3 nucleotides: TGTGCCAGCAGCGTAGACGCCGGGAATAATTCACCCCTCCACTTT. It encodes CASSVDAGNNSPLHF.

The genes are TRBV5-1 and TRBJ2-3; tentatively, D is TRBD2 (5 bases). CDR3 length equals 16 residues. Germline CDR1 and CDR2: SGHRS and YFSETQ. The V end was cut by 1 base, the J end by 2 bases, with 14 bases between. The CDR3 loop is CASSLIVAGSTDTQYF. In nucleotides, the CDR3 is TGCGCCAGCAGCTTGATAGTGGCGGGTTCCACAGATACGCAGTATTTT.

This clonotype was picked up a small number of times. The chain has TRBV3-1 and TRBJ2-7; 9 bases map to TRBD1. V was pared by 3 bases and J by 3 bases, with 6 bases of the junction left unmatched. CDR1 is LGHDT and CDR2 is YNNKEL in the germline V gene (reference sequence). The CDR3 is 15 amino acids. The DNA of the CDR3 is TGTGCCAGCAGCCACCGAGGACAGGGGAACTACGAGCAGTACGTC. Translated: CASSHRGQGNYEQYV.

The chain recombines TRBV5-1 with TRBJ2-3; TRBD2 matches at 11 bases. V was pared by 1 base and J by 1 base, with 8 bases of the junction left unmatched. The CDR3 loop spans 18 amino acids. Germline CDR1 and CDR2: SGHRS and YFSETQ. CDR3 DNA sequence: TGCGCCAGCAGCTTGTTAGCGGGGGGGAGAGCCGGCACAGATACGCAGTATTTT. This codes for CASSLLAGGRAGTDTQYF.

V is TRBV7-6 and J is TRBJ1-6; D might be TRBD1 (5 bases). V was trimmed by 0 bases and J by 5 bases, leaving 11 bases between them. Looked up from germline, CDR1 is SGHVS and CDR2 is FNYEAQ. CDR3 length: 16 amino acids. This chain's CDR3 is CASSLAGSRDNSPLHF. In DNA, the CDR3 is TGTGCCAGCAGCTTAGCCGGTTCCAGGGATAATTCACCCCTCCACTTT.

This CDR3 is CATRPGSSSYNEQFF. The CDR3 DNA is TGTGCCACCCGACCGGGGTCAAGCTCCTACAATGAGCAGTTCTTC. V gene TRBV7-8 combines with J gene TRBJ2-1; TRBD2 is a possible D gene (5 bases). Per germline, CDR1 SGHVS and CDR2 FQNEAQ. This CDR3 has 15 residues. The V end lost 10 bases, the J end lost 0 bases, and 16 bases lay between the germline ends.

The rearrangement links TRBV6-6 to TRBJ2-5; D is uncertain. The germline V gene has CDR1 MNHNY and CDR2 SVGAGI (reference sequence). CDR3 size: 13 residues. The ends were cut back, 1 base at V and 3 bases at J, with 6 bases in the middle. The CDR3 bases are TGTGCCAGCAGTTACTGGACCGAAGAGACCCAGTACTTC. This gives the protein CASSYWTEETQYF.

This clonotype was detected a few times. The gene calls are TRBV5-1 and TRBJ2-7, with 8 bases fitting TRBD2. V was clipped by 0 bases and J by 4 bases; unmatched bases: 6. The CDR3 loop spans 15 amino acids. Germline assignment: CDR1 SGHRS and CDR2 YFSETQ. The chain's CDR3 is CASSLVPGGLYEQYF. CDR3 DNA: TGCGCCAGCAGCTTGGTACCGGGGGGGCTGTACGAGCAGTACTTC.

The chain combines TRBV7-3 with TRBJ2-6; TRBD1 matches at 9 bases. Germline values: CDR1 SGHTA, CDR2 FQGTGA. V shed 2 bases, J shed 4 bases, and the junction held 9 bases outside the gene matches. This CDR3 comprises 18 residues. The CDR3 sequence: CASSLRRIQGAGANVLTF. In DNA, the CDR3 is TGTGCCAGCAGCTTACGACGGATACAGGGGGCCGGGGCCAACGTCCTGACTTTC.

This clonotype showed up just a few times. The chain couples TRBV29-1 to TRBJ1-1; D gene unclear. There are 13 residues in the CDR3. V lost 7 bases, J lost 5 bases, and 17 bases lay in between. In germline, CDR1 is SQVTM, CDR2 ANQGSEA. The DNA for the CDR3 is TGCAGCGCTGGTCGTAGGGCGAGGACTGAAGCTTTCTTT. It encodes CSAGRRARTEAFF. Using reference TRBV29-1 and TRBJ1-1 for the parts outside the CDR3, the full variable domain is SAVISQKPSRDICQRGTSLTIQCQVDSQVTMMFWYRQQPGQSLTLIATANQGSEATYESGFVIDKFPISRPNLTFSTLTVSNMSPEDSSIYLCSAGRRARTEAFFGQGTRLTVV.

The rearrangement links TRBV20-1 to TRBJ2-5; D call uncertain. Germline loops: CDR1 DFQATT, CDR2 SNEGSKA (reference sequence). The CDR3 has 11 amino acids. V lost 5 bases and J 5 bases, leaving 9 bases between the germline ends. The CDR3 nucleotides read TGCAGTGCTGGCCGCAGTGAGACCCAGTACTTC. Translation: CSAGRSETQYF.

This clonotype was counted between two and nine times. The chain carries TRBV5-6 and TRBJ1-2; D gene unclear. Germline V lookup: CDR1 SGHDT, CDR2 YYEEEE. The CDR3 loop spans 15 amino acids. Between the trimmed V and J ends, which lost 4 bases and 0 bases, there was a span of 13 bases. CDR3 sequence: CASSPWSGTNYGYTF. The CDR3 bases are TGTGCCAGCAGCCCCTGGAGTGGGACTAACTATGGCTACACCTTC.

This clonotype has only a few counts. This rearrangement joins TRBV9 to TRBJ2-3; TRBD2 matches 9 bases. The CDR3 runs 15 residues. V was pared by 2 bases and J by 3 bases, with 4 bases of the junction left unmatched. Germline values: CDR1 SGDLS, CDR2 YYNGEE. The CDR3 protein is CASSVGGGATDTQYF. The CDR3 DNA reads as TGTGCCAGCAGCGTCGGCGGGGGGGCAACAGATACGCAGTATTTT.

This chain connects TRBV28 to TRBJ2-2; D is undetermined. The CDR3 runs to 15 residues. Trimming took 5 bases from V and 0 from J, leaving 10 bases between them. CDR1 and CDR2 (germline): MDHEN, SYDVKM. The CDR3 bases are TGTGCCAGCAGTCCATTCTGGGCGAACACCGGGGAGCTGTTTTTT. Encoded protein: CASSPFWANTGELFF. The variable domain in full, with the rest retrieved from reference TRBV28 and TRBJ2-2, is DVKVTQSSRYLVKRTGEKVFLECVQDMDHENMFWYRQDPGLGLRLIYFSYDVKMKEKGDIPEGYSVSREKKERFSLILESASTNQTSMYLCASSPFWANTGELFFGEGSRLTVL.

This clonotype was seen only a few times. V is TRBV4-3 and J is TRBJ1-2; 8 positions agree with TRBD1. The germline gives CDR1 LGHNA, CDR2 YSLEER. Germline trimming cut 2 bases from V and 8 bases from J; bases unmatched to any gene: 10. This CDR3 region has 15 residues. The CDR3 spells CASSQTGTGARGYTF. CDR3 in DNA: TGCGCCAGCAGCCAAACCGGGACAGGAGCCCGGGGCTACACCTTC.

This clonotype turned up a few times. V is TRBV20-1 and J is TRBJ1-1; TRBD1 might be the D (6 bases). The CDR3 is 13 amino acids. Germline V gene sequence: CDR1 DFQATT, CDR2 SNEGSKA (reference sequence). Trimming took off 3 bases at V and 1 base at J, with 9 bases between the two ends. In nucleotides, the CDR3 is TGCAGTGCTAGCCGGGGGCGGAACACTGAAGCTTTCTTT. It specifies CSASRGRNTEAFF.